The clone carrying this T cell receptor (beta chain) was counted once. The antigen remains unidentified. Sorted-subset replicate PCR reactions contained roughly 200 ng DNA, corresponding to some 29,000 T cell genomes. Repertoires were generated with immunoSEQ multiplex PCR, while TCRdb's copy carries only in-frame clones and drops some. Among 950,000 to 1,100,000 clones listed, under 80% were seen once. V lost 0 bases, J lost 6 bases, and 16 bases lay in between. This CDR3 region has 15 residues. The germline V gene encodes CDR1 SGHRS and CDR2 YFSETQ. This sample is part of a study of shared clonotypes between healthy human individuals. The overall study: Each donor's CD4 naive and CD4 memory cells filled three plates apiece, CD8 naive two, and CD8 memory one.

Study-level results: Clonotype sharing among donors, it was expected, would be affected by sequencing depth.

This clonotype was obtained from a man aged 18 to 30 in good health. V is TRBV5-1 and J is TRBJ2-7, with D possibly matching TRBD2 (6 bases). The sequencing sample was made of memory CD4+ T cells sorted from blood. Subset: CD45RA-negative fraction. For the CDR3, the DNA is TGCGCCAGCAGCTTGGGGGGCCGGGGGTCTGGCGAGCAGTACTTC. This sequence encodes CASSLGGRGSGEQYF. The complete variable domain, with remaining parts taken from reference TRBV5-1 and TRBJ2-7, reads KAGVTQTPRYLIKTRGQQVTLSCSPISGHRSVSWYQQTPGQGLQFLFEYFSETQRNKGNFPGRFSGRQFSNSRSEMNVSTLELGDSALYLCASSLGGRGSGEQYFGPGTRLTVT.